This TCR beta chain came from a study of blood T cell repertoires in COVID-19. This CDR3 contains 15 residues. V lost 5 bases and J lost 2; bases outside the gene matches: 9. The germline CDR1 and CDR2 sequences are SGHAT and FQNNGV. Original processing methods: From reference gene primer amplification, estimates of nucleated cell counts were derived. The assay was immunoSEQ multiplex PCR, and TCRdb's table has in-frame clones only and misses some. That table furnishes V, J and clone size, whereas the DNA furnished D and trimming. The sample lists fewer than 400,000 clones, more than 90% seen once, with roughly 3.6% in the top ten.

This receptor was obtained from a young woman who had been exposed to COVID-19. The chain links TRBV11-2 to TRBJ2-7; the match to TRBD1 covers 7 bases. The sample was PBMCs or T cells enriched from blood (not recorded which). Here the CDR3 DNA reads TGTGCCAGCAGCCTTATCGGGACAGAAACCTACGAGCAGTACTTC. Protein product: CASSLIGTETYEQYF.